This paragraph covers one TCR beta chain sequence. Its cognate antigen is unknown. This specimen belongs to a study of cytomegalovirus exposure and HLA in healthy donors. Findings and caveats of the study: In the analysis, some V segments, TRBV6-2 and TRBV6-3 included, were excluded as indistinguishable.

CDR3 length: 15 residues. Germline CDR1 and CDR2: SGHVS and FNYEAQ. Trimming cost V 5 bases and J 7 bases, with 15 bases left between them. Vbeta (60) and Jbeta (13) primers were used in the PCR. Original methodology: Approximately 10 million shared chains were among approximately 87 million unique TCR beta chains counted in a later analysis. Clones were read by immunoSEQ multiplex PCR, and TCRdb kept only the in-frame ones, dropping some. For V, J and clone size, that table is used; D and trimming come from the DNA. The sample records 150,000 to 200,000 clones, nearly 80% being singletons. The TCR comes from a woman aged 45-60 years in good health and CMV-seropositive. The chain combines TRBV7-6 with TRBJ1-6, with a weak D call TRBD1 (6 bases). Sample: PBMCs. The CDR3 sequence is CASSRARTANSPLHF. The CDR3 region has the DNA TGTGCCAGCAGCCGTGCCAGGACAGCAAATTCACCCCTCCACTTT.